These 3 T cell receptor beta chains share one sample of origin, sequenced in a study of type 1 regulatory T cells. TCRdb passed the reads through MiXCR, listing each CDR3 protein once. In the table there are around 23,000 distinct CDR3 sequences, around 47% of which are singletons. For these receptors, no antigen is known. Sequenced input: cultured T cells, either the whole culture or a sorted T cell fraction (not recorded which). The receptors were sampled from a human donor in good health.

V gene TRBV11-2 combines with J gene TRBJ2-2; D tentatively reads TRBD1 or TRBD2 (6 bases each). This CDR3 is built from 16 residues. Trimming stripped 0 bases from V and 4 bases from J, with 12 bases between. From germline, CDR1 is SGHAT and CDR2 FQNNGV. Here the CDR3 DNA reads TGTGCCAGCAGCTTAGACTTACGGGGGCCCACCGGGGAGCTGTTTTTT. Protein sequence: CASSLDLRGPTGELFF.

The chain links TRBV5-1 to TRBJ2-5; D is undetermined. The CDR3 is 15 amino acids. Germline V lookup: CDR1 SGHRS, CDR2 YFSETQ. V was trimmed by 4 bases and J by 2 bases, leaving 15 bases between them. The CDR3 nucleotides read TGCGCCAGCAGCGCGGCCTGGACCTCGCAAGAGACCCAGTACTTC. The encoded protein is CASSAAWTSQETQYF.

V usage is TRBV18 and J usage is TRBJ2-7; D unclear. CDR1 KGHSH and CDR2 LQKENI come from the germline V gene. Trimming stripped 3 bases from V and 5 bases from J, with 11 bases between. The CDR3 has 13 residues. The CDR3 nucleotides read TGTGCCAGCTCACCCTCTCAGTTAAACGAGCAGTACTTC. Translation gives CASSPSQLNEQYF.